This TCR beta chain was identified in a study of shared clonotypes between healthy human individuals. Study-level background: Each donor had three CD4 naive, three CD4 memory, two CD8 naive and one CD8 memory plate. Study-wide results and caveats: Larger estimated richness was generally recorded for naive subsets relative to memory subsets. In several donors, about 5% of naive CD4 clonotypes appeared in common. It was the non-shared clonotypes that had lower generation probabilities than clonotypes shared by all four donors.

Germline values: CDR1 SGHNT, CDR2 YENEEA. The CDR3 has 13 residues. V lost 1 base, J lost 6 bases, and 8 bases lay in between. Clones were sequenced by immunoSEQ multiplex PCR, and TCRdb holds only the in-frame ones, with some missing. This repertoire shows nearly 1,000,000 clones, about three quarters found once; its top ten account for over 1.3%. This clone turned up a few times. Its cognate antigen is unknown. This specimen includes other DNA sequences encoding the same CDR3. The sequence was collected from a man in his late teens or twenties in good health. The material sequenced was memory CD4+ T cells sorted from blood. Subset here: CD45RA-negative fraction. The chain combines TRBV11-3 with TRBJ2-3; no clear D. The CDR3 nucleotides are TGTGCCAGCAGCTTAGGGGGTACGGATACGCAGTATTTT. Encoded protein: CASSLGGTDTQYF.